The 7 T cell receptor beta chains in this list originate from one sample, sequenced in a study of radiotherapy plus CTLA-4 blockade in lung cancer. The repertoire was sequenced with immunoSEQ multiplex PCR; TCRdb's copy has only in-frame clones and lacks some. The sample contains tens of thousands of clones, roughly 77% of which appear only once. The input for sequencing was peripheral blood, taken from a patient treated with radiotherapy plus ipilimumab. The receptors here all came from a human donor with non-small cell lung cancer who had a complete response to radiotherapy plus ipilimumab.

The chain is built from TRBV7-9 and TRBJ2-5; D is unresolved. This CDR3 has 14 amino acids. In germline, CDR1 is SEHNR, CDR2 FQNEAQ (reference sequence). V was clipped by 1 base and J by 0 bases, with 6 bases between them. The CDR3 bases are TGTGCCAGCAGCTTAGATACGGACCAAGAGACCCAGTACTTC. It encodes CASSLDTDQETQYF.

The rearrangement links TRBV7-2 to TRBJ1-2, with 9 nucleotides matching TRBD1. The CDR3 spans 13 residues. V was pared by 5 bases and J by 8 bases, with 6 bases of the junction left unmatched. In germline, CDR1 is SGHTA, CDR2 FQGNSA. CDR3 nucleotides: TGTGCCAGCAGCCAACAGGGGGCGAAGGGCTACACCTTC. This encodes CASSQQGAKGYTF.

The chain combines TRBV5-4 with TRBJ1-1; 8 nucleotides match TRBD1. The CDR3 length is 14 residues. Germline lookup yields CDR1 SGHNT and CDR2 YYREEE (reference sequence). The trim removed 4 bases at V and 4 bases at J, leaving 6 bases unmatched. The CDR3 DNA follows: TGTGCCAGCAGCCGCCAGGGGGCGGTCACTGAAGCTTTCTTT. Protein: CASSRQGAVTEAFF.

The CDR3 nucleotides read TGTGCCAGCATCGGGACAGGGATGAACACTGAAGCTTTCTTT. Protein product: CASIGTGMNTEAFF. The V and J genes are TRBV6-1 and TRBJ1-1; 9 bases are shared with TRBD1. The V segment lost 7 bases and the J segment 0 bases; nucleotides outside the gene matches: 3. The CDR3 runs 14 residues. Germline V gene lookup returns CDR1 MNHNS and CDR2 SASEGT.

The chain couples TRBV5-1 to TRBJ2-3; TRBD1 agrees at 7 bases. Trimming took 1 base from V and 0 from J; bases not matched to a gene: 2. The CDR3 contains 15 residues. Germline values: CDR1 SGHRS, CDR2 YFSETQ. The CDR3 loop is CASSLRQGSTDTQYF. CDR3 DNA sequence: TGCGCCAGCAGCTTGAGACAGGGAAGCACAGATACGCAGTATTTT.

The CDR3 loop reads CASSLSRQGSEQFF. CDR3 DNA: TGTGCCAGCAGTTTATCCAGACAGGGAAGTGAGCAGTTCTTC. The rearrangement links TRBV6-4 to TRBJ2-1, with 7 bases that match TRBD1. With 5 bases clipped from V and 9 bases from J, the junction kept 10 bases outside the gene matches. The CDR3 is 14 amino acids. Germline V lookup: CDR1 MRHNA, CDR2 SNTAGT.

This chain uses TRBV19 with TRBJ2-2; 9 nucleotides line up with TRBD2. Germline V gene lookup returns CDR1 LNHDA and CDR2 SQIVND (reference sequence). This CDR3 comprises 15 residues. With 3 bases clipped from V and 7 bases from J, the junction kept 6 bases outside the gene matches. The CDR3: CASSIRLAGSGELFF. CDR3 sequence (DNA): TGTGCCAGTAGTATTAGGCTAGCGGGGAGCGGGGAGCTGTTTTTT.